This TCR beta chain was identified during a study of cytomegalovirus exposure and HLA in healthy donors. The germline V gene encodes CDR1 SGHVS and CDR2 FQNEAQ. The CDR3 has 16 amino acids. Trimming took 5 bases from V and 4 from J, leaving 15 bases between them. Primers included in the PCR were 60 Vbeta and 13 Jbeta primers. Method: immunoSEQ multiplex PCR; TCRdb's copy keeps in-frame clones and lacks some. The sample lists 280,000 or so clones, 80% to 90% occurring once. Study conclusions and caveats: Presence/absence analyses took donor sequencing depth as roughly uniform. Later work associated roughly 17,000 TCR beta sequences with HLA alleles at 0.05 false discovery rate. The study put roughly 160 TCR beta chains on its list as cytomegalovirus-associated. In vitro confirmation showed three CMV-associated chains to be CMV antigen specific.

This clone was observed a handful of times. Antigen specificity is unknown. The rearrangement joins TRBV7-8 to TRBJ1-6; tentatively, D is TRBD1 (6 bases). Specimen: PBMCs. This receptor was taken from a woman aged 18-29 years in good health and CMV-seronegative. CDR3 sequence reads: CASSNIGQKYNSPLHF. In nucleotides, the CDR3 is TGTGCCAGCAGCAACATCGGACAGAAATATAATTCACCCCTCCACTTT.